These 29 T cell receptor beta chains were sequenced from one sample in a study of T-cell reconstitution after alpha-beta-depleted transplantation in children. It was with unique molecular identifiers that the TCRbeta library was prepared. TCRdb re-analysed the PCR reads in MiXCR, keeping a single row per CDR3 protein. The sample lists some 550,000 distinct CDR3 sequences; 15% to 20% were seen once. The sequencing here drew on PBMCs from the stem cell graft donor, taken from the stem cell graft. The receptors originated from a human donor who donated a stem cell graft to a child with acute lymphoblastic leukemia.

The CDR3 region has the DNA TGTGCCAGTCAACCCGGGACCGGGGAGCTGTTTTTT. Its translation is CASQPGTGELFF. The chain joins TRBV2 to TRBJ2-2; the D is unclear. Germline V CDR1 and CDR2: SNHLY, FYNNEI. V was shortened by 9 bases and J by 5 bases, with 10 bases between the two germline ends. The CDR3 loop spans 12 amino acids.

The gene calls are TRBV7-9 and TRBJ2-7, with D possibly TRBD2 on 6 matching bases. This CDR3 is 15 amino acids long. Trimming pared 5 bases from V and 4 bases from J, leaving 18 bases between. Germline assignment: CDR1 SEHNR and CDR2 FQNEAQ (reference sequence). The CDR3 sequence: CASSPVGAGRYEQYF. As DNA, the CDR3 is TGTGCCAGCAGCCCCGTTGGGGCAGGGAGGTACGAGCAGTACTTC.

The V call is TRBV29-1, the J call TRBJ2-1; TRBD2 aligns across 7 bases. The V gene end was trimmed by 3 bases and the J gene end by 7 bases; junction bases not matched to a gene: 9. The length of the CDR3 is 14 residues. Germline CDR1 SQVTM, CDR2 ANQGSEA. In DNA form, the CDR3 reads TGCAGCGTTGACAAGGCGGGAGATGGGAATGAGCAGTTCTTC. Translating gives CSVDKAGDGNEQFF.

This clonotype was counted only a few times. V gene TRBV6-5 combines with J gene TRBJ1-1; D may be TRBD1 (5 bases). V lost 3 bases, J lost 7 bases, and 15 bases lay in between. The germline V gene encodes CDR1 MNHEY and CDR2 SVGAGI. The CDR3 length is 14 residues. CDR3 region: CASSYGRAGSEAFF. The CDR3 bases are TGTGCCAGCAGTTATGGTCGAGCAGGGAGTGAAGCTTTCTTT.

This clonotype was detected a few times. The chain recombines TRBV11-1 with TRBJ2-1; TRBD2 matches 7 bases. The CDR3 is 16 amino acids. The ends lost 4 bases at V and 13 bases at J; junction bases unmatched: 19. The germline gives CDR1 SGHAT, CDR2 FQDESV (reference sequence). In nucleotides, the CDR3 is TGTGCCAGCAGCTCCCACGGGACTACTCTTGTTTATAGTCAGTTCTTC. Its translation: CASSSHGTTLVYSQFF.

The chain is built from TRBV9 and TRBJ1-2; TRBD1 might be the D (5 bases). Trimming took off 2 bases at V and 6 bases at J, with 11 bases between the two ends. Looked up from germline, CDR1 is SGDLS and CDR2 is YYNGEE. The CDR3 spans 13 residues. The DNA for the CDR3 is TGTGCCAGCAGCGTTGGGGGGGGTGATGGCTACACCTTC. Amino acid sequence: CASSVGGGDGYTF.

Here the CDR3 DNA reads TGTGCCAGCAGGATTGAATCAGTCGACTATAATTCACCCCTCCACTTT. Residues: CASRIESVDYNSPLHF. This chain joins TRBV6-1 and TRBJ1-6, with no clear D. CDR1 is MNHNS and CDR2 is SASEGT in the germline V gene. The CDR3 runs 16 residues. V lost 6 bases to trimming and J lost 3 bases, with 15 bases between them.

The chain employs TRBV20-1 and TRBJ2-3, with D maybe TRBD1 (5 bases). This CDR3 has 15 amino acids. The V and J ends lost 3 bases and 2 bases respectively, with 15 bases between them. Germline V gene sequence: CDR1 DFQATT, CDR2 SNEGSKA (reference sequence). This chain's CDR3 is CSASRGASTTDTQYF. The CDR3 DNA is TGCAGTGCTAGTAGGGGCGCCAGTACCACAGATACGCAGTATTTT.

The chain joins TRBV24-1 to TRBJ2-1, with 8 bases lining up with TRBD2. Germline-derived CDR1 and CDR2 are KGHDR and SFDVKD. Trimming took 6 bases from V and 9 from J; bases not matched to a gene: 9. The length of the CDR3 is 14 residues. The CDR3 DNA is TGTGCCACCAGTCGGGGGGGTGCCGCGGCTGAGCAGTTCTTC. This encodes CATSRGGAAAEQFF.

As DNA, the CDR3 is TGTGCCACCAGCCCCAGGGGCTACGAGCAGTACTTC. Its protein is CATSPRGYEQYF. The chain links TRBV15 to TRBJ2-7; D may be TRBD1 (6 bases). Trimming removed 5 bases at V and 3 bases at J, with 8 bases between. The CDR3 loop spans 12 amino acids. Germline V gene lookup returns CDR1 LNHNV and CDR2 YYDKDF (reference sequence).

The chain has TRBV20-1 and TRBJ1-2; unclear D gene. V lost 6 bases to trimming and J lost 4 bases, with 12 bases between them. CDR3 length: 12 amino acids. Per the germline V gene, CDR1 is DFQATT and CDR2 is SNEGSKA (reference sequence). The CDR3 reads CSALTAPYGYTF. The DNA for the CDR3 is TGCAGTGCCCTTACAGCCCCCTATGGCTACACCTTC.

The rearrangement uses TRBV6-5 and TRBJ2-1, with 13 bases aligning to TRBD2. J lost 7 bases, V lost 6 bases, and 6 bases had no gene match. The CDR3 is 15 residues long. The germline V gene has CDR1 MNHEY and CDR2 SVGAGI. For the CDR3, the DNA is TGTGCCAGCAGCCGACTAGCGGGAGGTTCAAATGAGCAGTTCTTC. This codes for CASSRLAGGSNEQFF.

The J gene is TRBJ2-5, the V gene TRBV4-1; TRBD2 might be the D (6 bases). The CDR3 runs to 16 residues. Trimming took 6 bases from V and 7 from J, leaving 24 bases between them. Germline V CDR1 and CDR2: MGHRA, YSYEKL. CDR3 DNA: TGCGCCAGCAGGCCTACAGGCGTTCGGGAGAGGATGACCCAGTACTTC. This translates into CASRPTGVRERMTQYF.

The V call is TRBV3-1, the J call TRBJ2-7, with 10 positions matching TRBD2. The CDR3 has 18 amino acids. Germline lookup yields CDR1 LGHDT and CDR2 YNNKEL (reference sequence). The ends lost 8 bases at V and 3 bases at J; junction bases unmatched: 19. The DNA for the CDR3 is TGTGCCAGCTGTTTATACACGAGAGGACTAGCGGCTGACTACGAGCAGTACTTC. This translates into CASCLYTRGLAADYEQYF.

CDR3 protein: CSASRWTALSWEQYF. CDR3 in DNA: TGCAGTGCTAGCCGGTGGACAGCGCTTTCCTGGGAGCAGTACTTC. The chain links TRBV20-1 to TRBJ2-7, with D maybe TRBD1 (6 bases). The CDR3 is 15 residues long. The V end was cut by 3 bases, the J end by 7 bases, with 22 bases between. Germline V gene sequence: CDR1 DFQATT, CDR2 SNEGSKA (reference sequence).

The CDR3 DNA follows: TGTGCCAGCACCGCGGGACTAGCCACAGATACGCAGTATTTT. As protein: CASTAGLATDTQYF. The V gene is TRBV7-8, the J gene TRBJ2-3, with 9 bases that match TRBD2. Germline-derived CDR1 and CDR2 are SGHVS and FQNEAQ. The V and J ends lost 7 bases and 2 bases, in that order; junction bases with no gene match: 4. This CDR3 has 14 residues.

With respect to this clonotype: Because it lacks the conserved phenylalanine or tryptophan at the end, this CDR3 is likely a read error. The DNA is left out, because the CDR3 cannot be placed on it with certainty; the CDR3 is given as TCRdb lists it. The V call is TRBV20-1, the J call TRBJ2-7; the D segment call TRBD2 is taken from the table without a DNA check. Germline values: CDR1 DFQATT, CDR2 SNEGSKA (reference sequence). The CDR3 has 13 residues if both end residues are counted. The CDR3 sequence is CSASSRTSGSPLS.

This clonotype showed up just once. The chain is built from TRBV7-6 and TRBJ2-6; the match to TRBD2 covers 7 bases. Germline loops: CDR1 SGHVS, CDR2 FNYEAQ. The ends lost 5 bases at V and 2 bases at J; junction bases unmatched: 6. The CDR3 has 16 amino acids. In DNA form, the CDR3 reads TGTGCCAGCAGCCCATACGCGGGGGCTGGGGCCAACGTCCTGACTTTC. It translates to CASSPYAGAGANVLTF.

This sequence joins TRBV19 and TRBJ1-5, with D possibly being TRBD1 (6 bases). Trimming left V 6 bases short and J 0 bases short, with 12 bases between. The CDR3 is 15 amino acids. The germline gives CDR1 LNHDA, CDR2 SQIVND (reference sequence). CDR3 in amino acids: CASRVGAYSNQPQHF. DNA for the CDR3: TGTGCCAGTAGGGTGGGGGCGTATAGCAATCAGCCCCAGCATTTT.

The chain links TRBV30 to TRBJ1-2, with a tentative D call TRBD1 (6 bases). This CDR3 comprises 13 residues. Germline V CDR1 and CDR2: GTSNPN, SVGIG (reference sequence). Trimming took 8 bases from V and 7 from J, leaving 20 bases between them. The CDR3 sequence is CATWTAPSRGYTF. In nucleotides, the CDR3 is TGTGCCACATGGACAGCTCCAAGTCGTGGCTACACCTTC.

The chain combines TRBV5-1 with TRBJ2-7, with no clear D. Germline V gene lookup returns CDR1 SGHRS and CDR2 YFSETQ. This CDR3 contains 15 residues. The ends were cut back, 4 bases at V and 6 bases at J, with 20 bases in the middle. CDR3 region: CASSAPEAGIGEQYF. The CDR3 bases are TGCGCCAGCAGCGCCCCTGAGGCAGGCATCGGCGAGCAGTACTTC.

V usage is TRBV5-4 and J usage is TRBJ1-1; D gene unclear. This CDR3 contains 16 residues. Trimming pared 4 bases from V and 2 bases from J, leaving 18 bases between. The germline V gene has CDR1 SGHNT and CDR2 YYREEE (reference sequence). The CDR3 sequence: CASSHPSVGVNTEAFF. In DNA form, the CDR3 reads TGTGCCAGCAGCCATCCTAGTGTAGGAGTCAACACTGAAGCTTTCTTT.

CDR3 sequence (DNA): TGCAGTGCTCCCGGAGCCCATGACAGGGAGGTTTACAATGAGCAGTTCTTC. It codes for CSAPGAHDREVYNEQFF. The chain carries TRBV20-1 and TRBJ2-1, with a possible D match to TRBD1 (7 bases). V gave up 5 bases and J gave up 4 bases, with 24 bases separating them. This CDR3 is 17 amino acids long. Per the germline V gene, CDR1 is DFQATT and CDR2 is SNEGSKA (reference sequence).

The gene calls are TRBV29-1 and TRBJ2-2; TRBD1 agrees at 7 bases. The germline V gene encodes CDR1 SQVTM and CDR2 ANQGSEA. The V segment lost 0 bases and the J segment 7 bases; nucleotides outside the gene matches: 11. The CDR3 runs 16 residues. The CDR3 sequence: CSVEEGNRGNRGELFF. In DNA, the CDR3 is TGCAGCGTTGAAGAGGGGAACAGGGGAAATCGCGGGGAGCTGTTTTTT.

This clonotype was seen a few times. V gene TRBV5-1 combines with J gene TRBJ1-2, with a possible D match to TRBD1 (5 bases). Germline-derived CDR1 and CDR2 are SGHRS and YFSETQ. This CDR3 is 15 amino acids long. Trimming removed 4 bases at V and 3 bases at J, with 16 bases between. The CDR3 sequence: CASSPLGGTDYGYTF. DNA for the CDR3: TGCGCCAGCAGCCCTCTGGGAGGGACGGACTATGGCTACACCTTC.

The CDR3 loop reads CSALDRSSNQPQHF. As DNA, the CDR3 is TGCAGTGCTCTAGACAGGTCGAGCAATCAGCCCCAGCATTTT. This chain uses TRBV20-1 with TRBJ1-5; the D gene is possibly TRBD1 (6 bases). This CDR3 contains 14 residues. V shed 5 bases and J shed 1 base, with 12 bases lying between them. The V gene's germline CDR1 is DFQATT and CDR2 SNEGSKA (reference sequence).

The chain combines TRBV9 with TRBJ2-2, with D possibly TRBD2 on 6 matching bases. With 3 bases removed from V and 2 bases from J, the gap between germline ends came to 14 bases. CDR3 length: 16 residues. In germline, CDR1 is SGDLS, CDR2 YYNGEE. The CDR3 region is CASSDGTGGNTGELFF. The DNA for the CDR3 is TGTGCCAGCAGCGACGGGACTGGAGGCAACACCGGGGAGCTGTTTTTT. The whole variable domain, remainder taken from reference TRBV9 and TRBJ2-2, is DSGVTQTPKHLITATGQRVTLRCSPRSGDLSVYWYQQSLDQGLQFLIQYYNGEERAKGNILERFSAQQFPDLHSELNLSSLELGDSALYFCASSDGTGGNTGELFFGEGSRLTVL.

This clonotype was detected only a few times. This chain joins TRBV14 and TRBJ2-3; TRBD2 matches 13 bases. CDR3 size: 18 residues. Per germline, CDR1 SGHDN and CDR2 FVKESK. With V trimmed by 2 bases and J by 1 base, 6 bases remained unmatched. The CDR3 nucleotides are TGTGCCAGCAGCCAAATACTAGCGGGGGGGCTGGGCACAGATACGCAGTATTTT. Translated: CASSQILAGGLGTDTQYF.

On this clonotype: This may come from a read error, since a much larger clone is one base off. This chain uses TRBV7-9 with TRBJ1-1; D perhaps matches TRBD1 (5 bases). The V gene lost 2 bases and the J gene lost 4 bases, with 17 bases spanning the gap. The length of the CDR3 is 16 residues. Germline values: CDR1 SEHNR, CDR2 FQNEAQ (reference sequence). Written as DNA, the CDR3 is TGTGCCAGCAGCTTAAACGTAGGGACCTCGGGCACTGAAGCTTTCTTT. The encoded protein is CASSLNVGTSGTEAFF.